This T cell receptor beta chain was sequenced for a study of control samples from healthy donors and cancer patients. Trimming cost V 7 bases and J 2 bases, with 15 bases left between them. From germline, CDR1 is ENHRY and CDR2 SYGVKD. The CDR3 loop spans 14 amino acids. The protocol was immunoSEQ multiplex PCR, while the TCRdb copy is restricted to in-frame clones and leaves out a portion. The table has about 67,000 clones, 70% to 90% seen once. This sequence originates from a woman aged 50 to 60 with head and neck cancer. The material sequenced was PBMCs. The chain recombines TRBV10-3 with TRBJ2-7; D assignment may be TRBD1 or TRBD2 (7 bases each). CDR3 nucleotide sequence: TGTGCCATCAACCCAGGGGGGGGGACCTACGAGCAGTACTTC. Protein product: CAINPGGGTYEQYF.